Each of the 2 T cell receptor beta chains below was sequenced from the same sample in a study of response to subunit inactivated influenza vaccine (dated 2018 in TCRdb). Preparation of the library involved RT-PCR. TCRdb lists the instrument as Illumina HiSeq 2500. TCRdb took the public reads, trimmed them with fastp at Q25, ran MiXCR for clone calling and kept in-frame beta chains. One record per CDR3 amino acid sequence lists the most common genes and DNA. In all, the sample holds about 190,000 distinct CDR3 sequences, and approximately 15% of those were seen once. The ten largest clones represent approximately 30% of the sample. Sequencing was performed on CD8+ T cells sorted from PBMCs, taken about 5 days after vaccination. The source is a middle-aged man who received an inactivated influenza vaccine. Donor details come from another sample of the same person, matched by shared clones.

V is TRBV20-1 and J is TRBJ2-5; D perhaps matches TRBD1 (5 bases). This CDR3 region has 15 residues. CDR1 and CDR2 (germline): DFQATT, SNEGSKA (reference sequence). The V end lost 0 bases, the J end lost 2 bases, and 13 bases lay between the germline ends. The CDR3 nucleotides read TGCAGTGCTAGAGATTTGGCAGGGCCTCAAGAGACCCAGTACTTC. Translated, it gives CSARDLAGPQETQYF.

The V call is TRBV15, the J call TRBJ2-1; perhaps TRBD1 as D (6 bases). The germline V gene has CDR1 LNHNV and CDR2 YYDKDF (reference sequence). CDR3 length: 13 residues. Between the trimmed V and J ends, which lost 9 bases and 7 bases, there was a span of 16 bases. The CDR3 here is CATQGWWKNEQFF. Here the CDR3 DNA reads TGTGCCACTCAGGGGTGGTGGAAAAATGAGCAGTTCTTC.